This is a list of T cell receptor beta chains from one sample in a study of blood T cell repertoires in COVID-19. Generated by immunoSEQ multiplex PCR, the TCRdb table keeps only in-frame clones and is missing some. The table includes around 140,000 clones, 75% to 90% detected once. Material for sequencing was peripheral blood. The receptors here all came from a man in his sixties or seventies who had recovered from COVID-19. CDR3s include the opening cysteine and the closing phenylalanine or tryptophan. The D gene is left open where the match is weak. The size field is filled for only some rows; it gives once, few, many or a size class.

>TRBD2|NA|TRBJ2-3|TRBV18
CASSPPAGGDTQYF
TGTGCCAGCTCACCTCCGGCGGGAGGGGATACGCAGTATTTT
>NA|NA|TRBJ1-5|TRBV3-1/TRBV3-2
CASSQDWSSNQPQHF
TGTGCCAGCAGCCAAGATTGGAGTAGCAATCAGCCCCAGCATTTT
>NA|NA|TRBJ2-3|TRBV5-1
CASSFPREAALTDTQYF
TGCGCCAGCAGCTTCCCCCGGGAAGCTGCCTTGACAGATACGCAGTATTTT
>NA|few|TRBJ2-7|TRBV4-1
CASSPRLVESYEQYF
TGCGCCAGCAGCCCCCGACTAGTCGAGTCCTACGAGCAGTACTTC
>TRBD2|NA|TRBJ2-2|TRBV7-2
CASNLCRGTSGSCGELFF
TGTGCCAGCAACTTGTGTCGGGGGACTAGCGGGAGTTGTGGGGAGCTGTTTTTT
>NA|NA|TRBJ2-1|TRBV7-8
CASSTRDIVNEQFF
TGTGCCAGCAGCACCCGGGACATCGTAAACGAGCAGTTCTTC
>TRBD1|once|TRBJ1-5|TRBV27
CASRPRGLQPQHF
TGTGCCAGCAGACCCAGGGGGCTTCAGCCCCAGCATTTT
>TRBD2|NA|TRBJ2-7|TRBV4-3
CASSQSPQGGSLREQYF
TGCGCCAGCAGCCAAAGTCCCCAAGGCGGGAGTCTCAGAGAGCAGTACTTC
>TRBD2|once|TRBJ2-2|TRBV27
CASSLFLADTGELFF
TGTGCCAGCAGTTTATTTCTAGCGGACACCGGGGAGCTGTTTTTT
>NA|NA|TRBJ2-7|TRBV5-6
CASSKRGGNYEQYF
TGTGCCAGCAGCAAGCGCGGAGGTAACTACGAGCAGTACTTC
>TRBD1|NA|TRBJ1-6|TRBV27
CASSLSGGPSPYSPLHF
TGTGCCAGCAGTTTATCAGGGGGCCCCAGCCCATATTCACCCCTCCACTTT
>NA|NA|TRBJ2-1|TRBV7-9
CASSEDFFGSSYNEQFF
TGTGCCAGCAGCGAAGATTTTTTCGGTAGCTCCTACAATGAGCAGTTCTTC
>NA|NA|TRBJ1-4|TRBV7-3
CASSRRPNEKLFF
TGTGCCAGCAGTCGGAGACCTAATGAAAAACTGTTTTTT
>NA|NA|TRBJ2-7|TRBV14
CASSLRTAWWEQYF
TGTGCCAGCAGCCTCCGGACAGCCTGGTGGGAGCAGTACTTC
>TRBD1|once|TRBJ2-5|TRBV7-2
CASSIRTGRVETQYF
TGTGCCAGCAGCATTAGGACAGGGCGGGTAGAGACCCAGTACTTC
>TRBD2|NA|TRBJ2-1|TRBV6-2/TRBV6-3
CASSPGLASNEQFF
TGTGCCAGCAGCCCCGGACTAGCTAGCAATGAGCAGTTCTTC
>TRBD2|NA|TRBJ2-5|TRBV5-6
CASIRTSGTFGSKTQYF
TGTGCCAGCATCCGGACTAGCGGGACCTTCGGGAGTAAGACCCAGTACTTC
>TRBD2|NA|TRBJ2-1|TRBV5-3
CARSKTSGRAGGNEQFF
TGTGCCAGAAGCAAAACTAGCGGGAGGGCCGGAGGGAATGAGCAGTTCTTC
>TRBD2|NA|TRBJ2-2|TRBV4-1
CASSQEGLAGVDTGELFF
TGCGCCAGCAGCCAAGAGGGACTAGCGGGAGTGGACACCGGGGAGCTGTTTTTT
>TRBD1|NA|TRBJ2-1|TRBV6-2/TRBV6-3
CASSNRGVYNEQFF
TGTGCCAGCAGCAACAGGGGGGTATACAATGAGCAGTTCTTC
>NA|NA|TRBJ2-3|TRBV27
CASSPGIYTDTQYF
TGTGCCAGCAGTCCCGGGATCTACACAGATACGCAGTATTTT
>TRBD1|NA|TRBJ2-4|TRBV19
CASSTRTGSVKVAKNIQYF
TGTGCCAGTAGTACCCGGACAGGGTCCGTGAAAGTAGCCAAAAACATTCAGTACTTC
>NA|NA|TRBJ2-6|TRBV18
CASDATDHSGANVLTF
TGTGCCAGCGACGCGACAGACCACTCTGGGGCCAACGTCCTGACTTTC
>TRBD1|NA|TRBJ1-1|TRBV2
CASSRDRNTEAFF
TGTGCCAGCAGTAGGGACAGGAACACTGAAGCTTTCTTT
>TRBD1|NA|TRBJ1-5|TRBV30
CAWAPLLGTVPQPQHF
TGTGCCTGGGCCCCGCTCCTCGGGACAGTTCCCCAGCCCCAGCATTTT
>NA|NA|TRBJ1-1|TRBV10-3
CAISENREYTEAFF
TGTGCCATCAGTGAAAACAGGGAGTACACTGAAGCTTTCTTT
>NA|NA|TRBJ2-1|TRBV5-1
CASSLVYGVDEQFF
TGCGCCAGCAGCTTGGTTTACGGGGTGGATGAGCAGTTCTTC
>NA|NA|TRBJ1-1|TRBV13
CASSLPPSPEAFF
TGTGCCAGCAGCTTACCCCCTTCCCCTGAAGCTTTCTTT
>NA|few|TRBJ2-5|TRBV9
CASKTPEETQYF
TGTGCCAGCAAGACACCTGAAGAGACCCAGTACTTC
>NA|NA|TRBJ2-2|TRBV5-1
CASSLLRGELFF
TGCGCCAGCAGCTTGTTGCGGGGGGAGCTGTTTTTT
>NA|NA|TRBJ1-1|TRBV5-1
CASNTLPPPGGLDTEAFF
TGCGCCAGCAACACCCTCCCCCCCCCGGGGGGTTTGGACACTGAAGCTTTCTTT
>TRBD2|NA|TRBJ2-2|TRBV3-1/TRBV3-2
CASSPVAGVLTGELFF
TGTGCCAGCAGCCCCGTAGCGGGAGTACTCACCGGGGAGCTGTTTTTT
>NA|NA|TRBJ2-7|TRBV15
CATSREGNSYEQYF
TGTGCCACCAGCAGAGAGGGCAACTCCTACGAGCAGTACTTC
>NA|few|TRBJ2-4|TRBV27
CASSLSVRDIQYF
TGTGCCAGCAGTTTATCAGTGAGGGACATTCAGTACTTC
>NA|NA|TRBJ2-5|TRBV7-2
CASSLAARETQYF
TGTGCCAGCAGCTTAGCGGCGAGGGAGACCCAGTACTTC
>NA|NA|TRBJ1-4|TRBV2
CASSKNGGPNEKLFF
TGTGCCAGCAGTAAGAACGGTGGGCCTAATGAAAAACTGTTTTTT
>TRBD2|NA|TRBJ2-1|TRBV6-4
CASSDGLAGGPYEQFF
TGTGCCAGCAGTGACGGACTAGCGGGAGGGCCGTATGAGCAGTTCTTC
>TRBD2|few|TRBJ2-1|TRBV29-1
CSVISGKANEQFF
TGCAGCGTTATTAGCGGGAAAGCCAATGAGCAGTTCTTC
>NA|NA|TRBJ2-5|TRBV23-1
CASRERRDQLCSSETQYF
TGCGCCAGCAGGGAAAGGCGGGACCAGCTCTGCAGCTCGGAGACCCAGTACTTC
>NA|few|TRBJ2-7|TRBV6-5
CASSYSPTGFEQYF
TGTGCCAGCAGTTACAGTCCAACAGGATTCGAGCAGTACTTC
>NA|few|TRBJ1-1|TRBV20-1
CSASQADNTEAFF
TGCAGTGCTAGTCAGGCCGATAACACTGAAGCTTTCTTT
>TRBD2|few|TRBJ2-5|TRBV6-5
CASSQRGLAETQYF
TGTGCCAGCAGCCAGCGGGGGCTAGCAGAGACCCAGTACTTC
>TRBD2|NA|TRBJ2-7|TRBV4-3
CASSQEAGGGYEQYF
TGCGCCAGCAGCCAAGAGGCGGGAGGTGGGTACGAGCAGTACTTC
>TRBD1|NA|TRBJ1-2|TRBV9
CASSGTGTGGVEGYTF
TGTGCCAGCAGCGGAACCGGGACAGGGGGGGTGGAAGGCTACACCTTC
>NA|NA|TRBJ2-2|TRBV5-3
CARSRASVRIVNGELFF
TGTGCCAGAAGCCGAGCCAGTGTGAGGATCGTGAACGGGGAGCTGTTTTTT
>TRBD1|few|TRBJ2-1|TRBV5-1
CASSSGTGMHEQFF
TGCGCCAGCAGCTCAGGGACAGGGATGCATGAGCAGTTCTTC
>TRBD2|few|TRBJ2-4|TRBV6-6
CASSPGLAKNIQYF
TGTGCCAGCAGTCCCGGACTAGCAAAAAACATTCAGTACTTC
>NA|NA|TRBJ2-2|TRBV2
CASSEDRVSTGELFF
TGTGCCAGCAGTGAAGACAGGGTGAGCACCGGGGAGCTGTTTTTT
>NA|NA|TRBJ2-7|TRBV7-2
CASSWRGHEQYF
TGTGCCAGCAGCTGGCGGGGCCACGAGCAGTACTTC
>NA|NA|TRBJ2-3|TRBV7-7
CASSLAPADTQYF
TGTGCCAGCAGCTTAGCCCCAGCAGATACGCAGTATTTT
>NA|NA|TRBJ2-1|TRBV7-3
CASSPRGGGSSYNEQFF
TGTGCCAGCAGCCCGCGCGGGGGCGGGAGCTCCTACAATGAGCAGTTCTTC